A single sample gave rise to the 21 T cell receptor beta chains below, sequenced in a study of blood T cell repertoires in COVID-19. The repertoire was sequenced with immunoSEQ multiplex PCR; TCRdb's copy has only in-frame clones and lacks some. The table has 200,000 to 250,000 clones, roughly 84% seen once. The specimen was PBMCs or T cells enriched from blood (not recorded which). These receptors all stem from a woman in her 40s who had recovered from COVID-19.

V is TRBV6-5 and J is TRBJ2-7, with 9 bases identical to TRBD1. J gave up 7 bases and V 4 bases, and 11 bases lay outside the gene matches. Germline CDR1 MNHEY, CDR2 SVGAGI. The CDR3 sequence is 15 residues long. The CDR3 DNA sequence: TGTGCCAGCAGTTCTCCGGGACAGGGCCGTCGAGAGCAGTACTTC. Amino acid sequence: CASSSPGQGRREQYF.

The chain joins TRBV5-5 to TRBJ2-1; 12 positions match TRBD2. The CDR3 length is 15 residues. Per the germline V gene, CDR1 is SGHKS and CDR2 is YYEKEE (reference sequence). The V and J ends lost 5 bases and 4 bases, in that order; junction bases with no gene match: 4. The CDR3 reads CASRQLAGGYNEQFF. The CDR3 region has the DNA TGTGCCAGCAGACAGCTAGCGGGAGGGTACAATGAGCAGTTCTTC.

This chain links TRBV5-1 with TRBJ1-2; the match to TRBD1 covers 9 bases. The germline CDR1 and CDR2 sequences are SGHRS and YFSETQ. The CDR3 covers 16 residues. Losses at the gene ends were 0 bases for V and 0 bases for J; bases not matched to a gene: 3. CDR3 sequence (DNA): TGCGCCAGCAGCTTGGCGTACAGGGGGCCTAACTATGGCTACACCTTC. It yields the protein CASSLAYRGPNYGYTF.

This chain connects TRBV10-3 to TRBJ1-2; D gene ambiguous. The CDR3 contains 13 residues. The germline gives CDR1 ENHRY, CDR2 SYGVKD. V was trimmed by 5 bases and J by 6 bases, leaving 13 bases between them. The CDR3 spells CAISTGLWDGYTF. The CDR3 DNA reads as TGTGCCATCAGTACCGGACTTTGGGATGGCTACACCTTC.

The chain carries TRBV11-2 and TRBJ1-1; D not resolved. CDR3 size: 16 residues. Per the germline V gene, CDR1 is SGHAT and CDR2 is FQNNGV. The V and J ends lost 5 bases and 11 bases respectively, with 27 bases between them. The chain's CDR3 is CASSRRGRDGMFGAFF. CDR3 nucleotides: TGTGCCAGCAGCCGCCGAGGACGGGATGGAATGTTTGGGGCTTTCTTT.

The rearrangement links TRBV7-8 to TRBJ1-5, with D hard to call. The V and J ends lost 5 bases and 5 bases respectively, with 10 bases between them. The CDR3 is 13 amino acids. CDR1 and CDR2 from the germline V gene are SGHVS and FQNEAQ. The CDR3 protein is CASSRLLDQPQHF. The CDR3 region has the DNA TGTGCCAGCAGCCGCCTACTTGATCAGCCCCAGCATTTT.

The V and J genes are TRBV5-1 and TRBJ2-3; TRBD2 agrees at 11 bases. The CDR3 sequence is 18 residues long. After removal of 0 bases from V and 2 bases from J, the junction contained 8 bases not matched to a gene. Germline V gives CDR1 SGHRS, CDR2 YFSETQ. CDR3 in DNA: TGCGCCAGCAGCTTGGCAAAAGGTAGCGGGAGGGCCACAGATACGCAGTATTTT. Its protein is CASSLAKGSGRATDTQYF.

This clone was counted a single time. The chain has TRBV10-3 and TRBJ2-5; 13 bases are a match to TRBD2. Germline CDR1 ENHRY, CDR2 SYGVKD. V shed 8 bases and J 5 bases; nucleotides not matched to a gene: 8. CDR3 length equals 15 residues. The CDR3: CAIGRTSGSLETQYF. The CDR3, as DNA: TGTGCCATCGGGAGGACTAGCGGGAGTCTGGAGACCCAGTACTTC.

The CDR3 DNA reads TGTGCCAGCAGACGGACAGGGGAGGGCTATGGCTACACCTTC. Amino acid sequence: CASRRTGEGYGYTF. This chain joins TRBV11-2 and TRBJ1-2, with 9 bases identical to TRBD1. Losses at the gene ends were 6 bases for V and 4 bases for J; bases not matched to a gene: 6. CDR3 length: 14 amino acids. Germline V lookup: CDR1 SGHAT, CDR2 FQNNGV. The full variable domain, completed using reference TRBV11-2 and TRBJ1-2, is EAGVAQSPRYKIIEKRQSVAFWCNPISGHATLYWYQQILGQGPKLLIQFQNNGVVDDSQLPKDRFSAERLKGVDSTLKIQPAKLEDSAVYLCASRRTGEGYGYTFGSGTRLTVV.

CDR3 residues: CASSLSRRVGGLFNQPQHF. CDR3 DNA sequence: TGTGCCAGCAGTTTATCCCGACGGGTAGGCGGGTTATTCAATCAGCCCCAGCATTTT. The genes are TRBV28 and TRBJ1-5; unclear D gene. This CDR3 spans 19 amino acids. V shed 1 base and J shed 3 bases, with 22 bases lying between them. Germline CDR1 MDHEN, CDR2 SYDVKM.

The chain employs TRBV28 and TRBJ1-2, with D perhaps TRBD1 (5 bases). Trimming cost V 5 bases and J 8 bases, with 18 bases left between them. The CDR3 length is 14 residues. From germline, CDR1 is MDHEN and CDR2 SYDVKM. Written as DNA, the CDR3 is TGTGCCAGCAGTCCTAGAAACCCAGGGTTAGGCTACACCTTC. It codes for CASSPRNPGLGYTF.

V is TRBV2 and J is TRBJ2-7, with a tentative D call TRBD1 (6 bases). The V gene's germline CDR1 is SNHLY and CDR2 FYNNEI. V was clipped by 6 bases and J by 4 bases, with 19 bases between them. CDR3 length: 15 residues. CDR3 amino acids: CASSPEQGFRYEQYF. The DNA for the CDR3 is TGTGCCAGCAGCCCGGAACAGGGTTTTAGGTACGAGCAGTACTTC.

V and J are TRBV28 and TRBJ2-1; 13 nucleotides line up with TRBD2. CDR1 MDHEN and CDR2 SYDVKM come from the germline V gene. The CDR3 spans 14 residues. J gave up 10 bases and V 9 bases, and 9 bases lay outside the gene matches. The CDR3 protein is CASLAGTSGTEQFF. The CDR3 DNA reads TGTGCCAGTCTCGCCGGGACTAGCGGGACGGAGCAGTTCTTC.

The chain carries TRBV29-1 and TRBJ2-1, with 14 bases that match TRBD2. Germline CDR1 reads SQVTM; CDR2 reads ANQGSEA. CDR3 size: 17 residues. Trimming removed 5 bases from V and 3 bases from J; junction bases left unmatched: 9. The CDR3 DNA follows: TGCAGCGTTCGGGGACTAGCGGGAGAGGGGCTCTACAATGAGCAGTTCTTC. This sequence encodes CSVRGLAGEGLYNEQFF.

The V call is TRBV30, the J call TRBJ2-7, with D unclear. V was trimmed by 0 bases and J by 2 bases, leaving 11 bases between them. This CDR3 contains 14 residues. CDR1 and CDR2 (germline): GTSNPN, SVGIG (reference sequence). CDR3 coding DNA: TGTGCCTGGAGTGTAATTCCGGGTACCTACGAGCAGTACTTC. This codes for CAWSVIPGTYEQYF.

The chain links TRBV4-2 to TRBJ1-4, with D hard to call. V dropped 1 base and J dropped 0 bases, with 3 bases sitting between them. The CDR3 runs to 14 residues. Germline V gene lookup returns CDR1 LGHNA and CDR2 YNFKEQ. The CDR3 reads CASSQAATNEKLFF. CDR3 DNA: TGTGCCAGCAGCCAAGCTGCAACTAATGAAAAACTGTTTTTT.

This clone has only one observation. The rearrangement links TRBV6-5 to TRBJ2-7; tentative D call: TRBD2 (5 bases). This CDR3 spans 15 amino acids. V was shortened by 7 bases and J by 0 bases, with 16 bases between the two germline ends. Germline CDR1 and CDR2: MNHEY and SVGAGI. Here the CDR3 reads CASKRLRDLSYEQYF. As DNA, the CDR3 is TGTGCCAGCAAGCGTTTGAGGGATCTCTCCTACGAGCAGTACTTC.

This sequence joins TRBV4-3 and TRBJ2-3, with D tentatively TRBD2 (6 bases). The CDR3 has 15 amino acids. Germline CDR1 and CDR2: LGHNA and YSLEER. Between the trimmed V and J ends, which lost 0 bases and 4 bases, there was a span of 11 bases. The CDR3 protein is CASSQDVGGADTQYF. The CDR3 region has the DNA TGCGCCAGCAGCCAAGACGTCGGGGGTGCAGATACGCAGTATTTT.

The chain has TRBV19 and TRBJ1-3; perhaps TRBD1 as D (5 bases). The CDR3 consists of 14 residues. V gave up 7 bases and J gave up 4 bases, with 14 bases separating them. Germline CDR1 is LNHDA and CDR2 is SQIVND (reference sequence). Here the CDR3 reads CASNPPGLGNTIYF. Here the CDR3 DNA reads TGTGCCAGTAACCCCCCAGGGTTGGGAAACACCATATATTTT.

This chain links TRBV18 with TRBJ2-3, with a possible D match to TRBD2 (5 bases). Trimming left V 1 base short and J 3 bases short, with 5 bases between. This CDR3 is 13 amino acids long. The germline V gene has CDR1 KGHSH and CDR2 LQKENI. The CDR3 sequence is CASSPRETDTQYF. The DNA of the CDR3 is TGTGCCAGCTCACCACGGGAGACAGATACGCAGTATTTT.

In its sample, this clone was seen once. The CDR3 loop is CASSSPGAESTGELFF. The CDR3 coding sequence is TGTGCCAGCAGTTCTCCGGGAGCAGAGAGCACCGGGGAGCTGTTTTTT. The chain combines TRBV6-2 or TRBV6-3 with TRBJ2-2; D may be TRBD2 (6 bases). Germline assignment: CDR1 MNHEY and CDR2 SVGEGT. The CDR3 sequence is 16 residues long. Trimming took 4 bases from V and 4 from J, leaving 16 bases between them.